This T cell receptor (beta chain) was captured by sequencing in a study of T-cell reconstitution after alpha-beta-depleted transplantation in children (dated by TCRdb to about 2016). Turning to the overall study: Using TCR repertoire profiling, the study quantitatively followed how T-cell immune reconstitution unfolded in children after TCRalphabeta/CD19-depleted allogeneic hematopoietic cell transplantation.

Points the paper makes about the study in general: The high TCRbeta diversity at day 60 in some patients was ascribed to recipient T cells and intrathymic progenitors that had survived conditioning. Hyperexpanded clone frequencies declined over subsequent months; after one year, T-cell counts and TCRbeta diversity were mostly attributed to newly produced T cells. Apparently early alphabetaT-cell count recovery about two months after transplant reportedly relied on only several hundred rapidly expanded clones derived from non-depleted graft cells.

Notes on this clonotype: Its antigen remains undetermined. No much larger clone is present one base from it, and per-base qualities are unavailable.

According to the germline V gene, CDR1 reads SNHLY and CDR2 reads FYNNEI. From the cysteine up to the phenylalanine, the CDR3 has a length of 13 residues. Only the CDR3 DNA stays, 39 bases, in frame from base 1. V and J are truncated by 6 bases and 5 bases respectively, leaving an intervening sequence of 10 bases. The treatment or condition tag for this specimen amounts to: allogeneic hematopoietic cell transplantation with graft depleted of TCRalphabeta T cells and CD19 B cells. The transplant recipients were children given TCRalphabeta/CD19-depleted allogeneic hematopoietic cell grafts. Library method: PCR. Sequencing instrument: Illumina HiSeq 2500. TCR libraries were prepared with molecular barcoding, using unique molecular identifiers to normalize TCRbeta repertoire quantification. TCRdb reanalyzed the raw reads on its own, using fastp at Q25 for trimming and MiXCR for clone calling, and kept in-frame beta chains. Each CDR3 protein gets just one entry, which takes the most common genes and DNA from the rows behind it. This sample is represented by about 870,000 distinct CDR3 sequences; approximately 15% of them were singletons. Together, the top ten hold roughly 5% of the sample.

This sample comprised PBMCs, mostly from graft donor cells, obtained 360 days after TCRalphabeta/CD19-depleted stem cell transplant. Recombination linked TRBV2 to TRBJ2-2, with no confident D gene call. The receptor was isolated from a male patient under 18 who had a stem cell transplant for acute lymphoblastic leukemia, so the T cells may come from the graft donor. DNA sequence: TGTGCCAGCAGCCGCGAGCGAACCGGGGAGCTGTTTTTT. This translates into CASSRERTGELFF.